The T cell receptor (beta chain) under discussion was sequenced for a study of T cell responses to AZD1222 COVID-19 vaccine. Study-level results: Seropositive status at baseline applied to only 5 to 7 AZD1222 recipients.

This clone was detected once. Its cognate antigen is unknown. Data came from immunoSEQ multiplex PCR; TCRdb stores just in-frame clones and leaves some out. The sample contains 75,000 to 85,000 clones, 60% to 85% of which appear only once. This CDR3 spans 13 amino acids. Deletions cut 7 bases from V and 1 base from J, with 13 bases between. Germline V lookup: CDR1 GTSNPN, CDR2 SVGIG (reference sequence). The V gene is TRBV30, the J gene TRBJ1-2; possibly TRBD1 for D (5 bases). The sequence derives from an adult who received the MenACWY meningococcal vaccine as a control. This specimen consisted of peripheral blood, obtained 28 days after the second dose of the MenACWY control vaccine. CDR3 DNA: TGTGCCTACAATCGCGGGGGTAACTATGGCTACACCTTC. It translates to CAYNRGGNYGYTF.